This T cell receptor beta chain comes out of a study of graft-versus-host responses after intestinal transplantation. Overall study context: Multivisceral, liver-intestinal, or isolated intestinal transplants were performed in recipients. Each recipient received anti-thymocyte globulin induction, then tacrolimus and steroids for about 3 years.

The CDR3 totals 13 residues. V lost 7 bases and J lost 6, with 13 bases in between. CDR1 and CDR2 (germline): GTSNPN, SVGIG (reference sequence). Measured with immunoSEQ multiplex PCR; TCRdb has only the in-frame clones, and not every one. The sample has about 100,000 clones, 87% seen once. For this clone: Its antigen is unidentified.

The study's findings and limits: GvH clones appeared in recipient marrow, some first in ileum or blood. Early post-transplant HvG declines tracked with peak circulating GvH clone levels.

Here the sequenced sample was unstimulated CD4+ T cells sorted from spleen or lymph node cells, taken before transplant. V usage is TRBV30 and J usage is TRBJ1-6; D unresolved. The TCR comes from a human donor who was the organ donor for an intestinal transplant. CDR3 sequence reads: CASEPQANSPLHF. DNA for the CDR3: TGTGCCTCCGAGCCCCAGGCTAATTCACCCCTCCACTTT. Full variable domain (outside the CDR3, taken from reference TRBV30 and TRBJ1-6): SQTIHQWPATLVQPVGSPLSLECTVEGTSNPNLYWYRQAAGRGLQLLFYSVGIGQISSEVPQNLSASRPQDRQFILSSKKLLLSDSGFYLCASEPQANSPLHFGNGTRLTVT.